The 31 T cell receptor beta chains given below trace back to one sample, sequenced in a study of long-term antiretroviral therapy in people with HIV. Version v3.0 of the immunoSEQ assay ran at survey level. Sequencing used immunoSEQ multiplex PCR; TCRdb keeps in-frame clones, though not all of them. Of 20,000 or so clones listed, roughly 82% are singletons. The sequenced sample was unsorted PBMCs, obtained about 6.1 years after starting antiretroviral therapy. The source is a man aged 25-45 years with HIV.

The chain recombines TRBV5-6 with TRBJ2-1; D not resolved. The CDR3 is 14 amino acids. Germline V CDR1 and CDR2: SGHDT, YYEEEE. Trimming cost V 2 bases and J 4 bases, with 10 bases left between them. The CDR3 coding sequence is TGTGCCAGCAGCTTTGGGTCGGGTTACAATGAGCAGTTCTTC. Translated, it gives CASSFGSGYNEQFF.

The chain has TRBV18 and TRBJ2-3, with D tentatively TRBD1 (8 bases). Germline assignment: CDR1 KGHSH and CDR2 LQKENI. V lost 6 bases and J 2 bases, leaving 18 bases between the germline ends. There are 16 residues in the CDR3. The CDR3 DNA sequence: TGTGCCAGCTCCCCCCGGGGGGACAGGTACACAGATACGCAGTATTTT. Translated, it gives CASSPRGDRYTDTQYF.

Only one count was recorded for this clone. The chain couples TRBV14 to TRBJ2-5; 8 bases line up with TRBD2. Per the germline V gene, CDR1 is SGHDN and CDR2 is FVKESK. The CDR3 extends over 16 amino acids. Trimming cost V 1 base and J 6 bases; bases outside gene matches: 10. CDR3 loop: CASSQAKAGVEKTQYF. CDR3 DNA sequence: TGTGCCAGCAGCCAAGCAAAAGCGGGGGTTGAAAAGACCCAGTACTTC.

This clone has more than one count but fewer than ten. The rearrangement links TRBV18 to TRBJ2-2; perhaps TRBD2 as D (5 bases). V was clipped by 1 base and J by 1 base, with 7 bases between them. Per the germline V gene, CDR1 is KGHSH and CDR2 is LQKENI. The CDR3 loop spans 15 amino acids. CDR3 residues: CASSPLEGNTGELFF. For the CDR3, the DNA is TGTGCCAGCTCACCACTAGAGGGGAACACCGGGGAGCTGTTTTTT.

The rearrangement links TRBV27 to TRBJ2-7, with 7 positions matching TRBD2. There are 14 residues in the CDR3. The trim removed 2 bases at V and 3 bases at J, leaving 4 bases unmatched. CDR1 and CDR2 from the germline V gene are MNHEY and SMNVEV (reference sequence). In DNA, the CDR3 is TGTGCCAGCAGTTTAGCGGGGGACTACTACGAGCAGTACTTC. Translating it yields CASSLAGDYYEQYF.

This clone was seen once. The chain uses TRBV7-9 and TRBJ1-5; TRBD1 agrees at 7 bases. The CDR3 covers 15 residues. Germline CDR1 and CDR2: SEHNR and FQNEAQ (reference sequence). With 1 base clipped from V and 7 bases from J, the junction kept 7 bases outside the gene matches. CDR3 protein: CASSLVGQWGQPQHF. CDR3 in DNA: TGTGCCAGCAGCTTAGTGGGACAGTGGGGACAGCCCCAGCATTTT.

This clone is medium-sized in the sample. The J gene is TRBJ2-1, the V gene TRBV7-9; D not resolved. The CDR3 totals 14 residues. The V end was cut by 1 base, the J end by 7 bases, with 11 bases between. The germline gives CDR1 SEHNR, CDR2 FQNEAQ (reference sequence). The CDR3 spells CASSLVYSGNEQFF. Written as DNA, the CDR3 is TGTGCCAGCAGCTTAGTCTATTCTGGAAATGAGCAGTTCTTC.

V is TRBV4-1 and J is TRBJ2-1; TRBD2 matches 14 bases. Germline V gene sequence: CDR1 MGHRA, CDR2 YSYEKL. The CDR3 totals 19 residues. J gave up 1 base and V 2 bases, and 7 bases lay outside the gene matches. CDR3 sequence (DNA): TGCGCCAGCAGCCAACAGACTAGCGGGAGGGCCAGGTCCTACAATGAGCAGTTCTTC. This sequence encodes CASSQQTSGRARSYNEQFF.

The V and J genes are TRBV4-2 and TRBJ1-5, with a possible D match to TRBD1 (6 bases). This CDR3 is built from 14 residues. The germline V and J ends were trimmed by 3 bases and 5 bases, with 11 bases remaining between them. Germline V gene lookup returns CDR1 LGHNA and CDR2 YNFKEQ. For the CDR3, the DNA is TGTGCCAGCAGCCAGACAGGTTCGTATCAGCCCCAGCATTTT. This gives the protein CASSQTGSYQPQHF.

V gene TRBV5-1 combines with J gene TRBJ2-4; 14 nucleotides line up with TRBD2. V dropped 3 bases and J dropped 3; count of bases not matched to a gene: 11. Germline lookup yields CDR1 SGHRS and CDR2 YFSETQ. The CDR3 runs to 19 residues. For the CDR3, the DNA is TGCGCCAGCAGCTCGAACCCGGGACTAGCGGGGGAGGGCAAAAACATTCAGTACTTC. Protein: CASSSNPGLAGEGKNIQYF.

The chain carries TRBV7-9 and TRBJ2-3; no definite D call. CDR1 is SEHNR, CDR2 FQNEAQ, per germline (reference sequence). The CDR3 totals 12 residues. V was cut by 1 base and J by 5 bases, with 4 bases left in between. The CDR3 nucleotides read TGTGCCAGCAGCTTAGGGGAAGATACGCAGTATTTT. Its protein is CASSLGEDTQYF. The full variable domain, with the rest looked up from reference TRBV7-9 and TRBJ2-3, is DTGVSQNPRHKITKRGQNVTFRCDPISEHNRLYWYRQTLGQGPEFLTYFQNEAQLEKSRLLSDRFSAERPKGSFSTLEIQRTEQGDSAMYLCASSLGEDTQYFGPGTRLTVL.

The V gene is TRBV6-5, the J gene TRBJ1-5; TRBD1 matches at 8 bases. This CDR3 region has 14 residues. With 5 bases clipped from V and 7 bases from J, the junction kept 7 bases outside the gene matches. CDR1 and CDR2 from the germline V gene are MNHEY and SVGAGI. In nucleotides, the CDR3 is TGTGCCAGCAGTCTACGAACAGGGGGGCAGCCCCAGCATTTT. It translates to CASSLRTGGQPQHF.

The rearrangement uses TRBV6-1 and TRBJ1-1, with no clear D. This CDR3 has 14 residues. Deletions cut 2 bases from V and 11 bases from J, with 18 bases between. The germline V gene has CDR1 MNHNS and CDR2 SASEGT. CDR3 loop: CASSENVRANEAFF. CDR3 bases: TGTGCCAGCAGTGAAAACGTGAGGGCAAATGAGGCTTTCTTT.

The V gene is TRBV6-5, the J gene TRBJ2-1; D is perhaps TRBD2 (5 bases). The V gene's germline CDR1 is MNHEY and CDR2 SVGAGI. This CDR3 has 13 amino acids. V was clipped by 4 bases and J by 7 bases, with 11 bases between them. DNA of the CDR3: TGTGCCAGCAGTTCCCACCCGGGAAATGAGCAGTTCTTC. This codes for CASSSHPGNEQFF.

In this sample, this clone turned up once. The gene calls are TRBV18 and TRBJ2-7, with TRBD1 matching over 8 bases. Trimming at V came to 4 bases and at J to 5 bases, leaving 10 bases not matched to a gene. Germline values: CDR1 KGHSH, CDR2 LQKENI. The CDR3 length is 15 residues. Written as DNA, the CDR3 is TGTGCCAGCTCACGAGAGCAGGGACAGGTACACGAGCAGTACTTC. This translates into CASSREQGQVHEQYF. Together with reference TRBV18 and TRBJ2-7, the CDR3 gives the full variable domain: NAGVMQNPRHLVRRRGQEARLRCSPMKGHSHVYWYRQLPEEGLKFMVYLQKENIIDESGMPKERFSAEFPKEGPSILRIQQVVRGDSAAYFCASSREQGQVHEQYFGPGTRLTVT.

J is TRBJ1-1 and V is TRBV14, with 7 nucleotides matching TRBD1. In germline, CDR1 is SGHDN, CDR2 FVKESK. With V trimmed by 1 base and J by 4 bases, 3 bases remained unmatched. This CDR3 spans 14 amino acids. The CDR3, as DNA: TGTGCCAGCAGCCAAGTTAACAGGGGCACTGAAGCTTTCTTT. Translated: CASSQVNRGTEAFF.

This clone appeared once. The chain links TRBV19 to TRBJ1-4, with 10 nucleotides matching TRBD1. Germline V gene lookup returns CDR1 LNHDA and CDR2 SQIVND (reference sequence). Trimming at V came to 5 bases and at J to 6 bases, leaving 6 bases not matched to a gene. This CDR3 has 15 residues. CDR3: CASSPQTGGDEKLFF. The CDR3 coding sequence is TGTGCCAGTAGTCCCCAGACAGGGGGCGATGAAAAACTGTTTTTT.

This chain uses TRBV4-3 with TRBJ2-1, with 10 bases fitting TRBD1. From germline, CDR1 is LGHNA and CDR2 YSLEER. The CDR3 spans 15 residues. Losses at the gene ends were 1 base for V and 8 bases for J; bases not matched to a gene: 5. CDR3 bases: TGCGCCAGCAGCCAAGTGGGACAGGGGATGGATGAGCAGTTCTTC. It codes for CASSQVGQGMDEQFF.

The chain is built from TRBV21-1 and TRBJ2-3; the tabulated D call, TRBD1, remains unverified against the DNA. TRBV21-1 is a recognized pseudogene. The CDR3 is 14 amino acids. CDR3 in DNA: TGTGCCAGCAACCATAGAGGGTCAGGGGTTACGCAGTATTTT. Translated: CASNHRGSGVTQYF.

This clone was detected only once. CDR3 nucleotide sequence: TGTGCCAGTAGTATTCGGCGTCTCCGGGGCTACACCTTC. The encoded protein is CASSIRRLRGYTF. The chain couples TRBV19 to TRBJ1-2; no reliable D call. The germline V gene has CDR1 LNHDA and CDR2 SQIVND (reference sequence). The CDR3 loop spans 13 amino acids. Trimming shortened V by 3 bases and J by 8 bases, and 13 bases separated the two germline ends.

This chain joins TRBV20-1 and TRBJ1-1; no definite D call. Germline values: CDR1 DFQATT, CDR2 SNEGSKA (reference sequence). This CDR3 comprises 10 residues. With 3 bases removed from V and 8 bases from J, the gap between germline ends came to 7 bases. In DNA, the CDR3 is TGCAGTGCTAGGATAATGGAAGCTTTCTTT. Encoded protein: CSARIMEAFF.

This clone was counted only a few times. CDR3 DNA: TGTGCCAGCAGTGTTGAACTAGCTATTGGGGAGCTGTTTTTT. Translation: CASSVELAIGELFF. The chain joins TRBV2 to TRBJ2-2; a weak D match, TRBD2 (6 bases). The V gene's germline CDR1 is SNHLY and CDR2 FYNNEI. CDR3 length: 14 residues. V lost 4 bases and J lost 8, with 14 bases in between.

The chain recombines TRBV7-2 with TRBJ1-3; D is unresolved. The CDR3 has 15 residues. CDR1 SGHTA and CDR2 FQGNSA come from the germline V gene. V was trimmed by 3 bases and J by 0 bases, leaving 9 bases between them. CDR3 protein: CASSFPPTSGNTIYF. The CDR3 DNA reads TGTGCCAGCAGCTTTCCACCCACCTCTGGAAACACCATATATTTT.

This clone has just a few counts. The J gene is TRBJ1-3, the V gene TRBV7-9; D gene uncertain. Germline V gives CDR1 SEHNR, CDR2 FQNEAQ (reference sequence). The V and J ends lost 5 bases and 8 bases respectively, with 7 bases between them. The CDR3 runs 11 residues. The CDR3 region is CASSRSDTIYF. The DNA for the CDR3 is TGTGCCAGCAGCCGGTCCGACACCATATATTTT.

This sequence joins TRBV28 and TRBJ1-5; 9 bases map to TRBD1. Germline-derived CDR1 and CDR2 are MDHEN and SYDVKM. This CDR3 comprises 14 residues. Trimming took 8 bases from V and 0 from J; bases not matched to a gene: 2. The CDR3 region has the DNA TGTGCCAGCGGGACAGGGCTTAGCAATCAGCCCCAGCATTTT. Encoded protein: CASGTGLSNQPQHF.

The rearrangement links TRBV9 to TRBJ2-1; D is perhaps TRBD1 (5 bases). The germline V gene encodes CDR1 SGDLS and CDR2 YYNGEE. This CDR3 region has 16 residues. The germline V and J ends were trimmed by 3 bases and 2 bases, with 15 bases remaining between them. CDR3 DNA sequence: TGTGCCAGCAGCGCTCATCTCGTGGGGCCCTACAATGAGCAGTTCTTC. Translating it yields CASSAHLVGPYNEQFF.

The CDR3 here is CASSVAGQEYNEQFF. For the CDR3, the DNA is TGTGCCAGCAGCGTAGCGGGACAGGAATACAATGAGCAGTTCTTC. The rearrangement links TRBV9 to TRBJ2-1; 8 nucleotides align to TRBD1. This CDR3 comprises 15 residues. V shed 0 bases and J 4 bases; nucleotides not matched to a gene: 3. Germline V gene lookup returns CDR1 SGDLS and CDR2 YYNGEE.

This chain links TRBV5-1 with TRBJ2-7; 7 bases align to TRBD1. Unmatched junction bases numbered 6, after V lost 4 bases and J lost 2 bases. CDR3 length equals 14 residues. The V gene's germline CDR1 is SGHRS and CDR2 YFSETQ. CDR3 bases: TGCGCCAGCAGCGTCGACAGGGTGGCCTACGAGCAGTACTTC. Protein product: CASSVDRVAYEQYF. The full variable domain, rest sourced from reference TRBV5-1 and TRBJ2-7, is KAGVTQTPRYLIKTRGQQVTLSCSPISGHRSVSWYQQTPGQGLQFLFEYFSETQRNKGNFPGRFSGRQFSNSRSEMNVSTLELGDSALYLCASSVDRVAYEQYFGPGTRLTVT.

The CDR3 bases are TGTGCCAGACCCGACAGGGAGAACTCCTACGAGCAGTACTTC. It encodes CARPDRENSYEQYF. The chain has TRBV27 and TRBJ2-7; 7 nucleotides align to TRBD1. Per germline, CDR1 MNHEY and CDR2 SMNVEV (reference sequence). The CDR3 sequence is 14 residues long. V lost 9 bases, J lost 0 bases, and 8 bases stayed unmatched.

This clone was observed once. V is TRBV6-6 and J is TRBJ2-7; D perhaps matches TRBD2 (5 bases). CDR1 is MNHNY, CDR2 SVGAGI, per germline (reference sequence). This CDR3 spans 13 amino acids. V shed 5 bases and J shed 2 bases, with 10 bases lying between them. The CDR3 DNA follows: TGTGCCAGCAGTCGGACTGGTACCTACGAGCAGTACTTC. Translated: CASSRTGTYEQYF.

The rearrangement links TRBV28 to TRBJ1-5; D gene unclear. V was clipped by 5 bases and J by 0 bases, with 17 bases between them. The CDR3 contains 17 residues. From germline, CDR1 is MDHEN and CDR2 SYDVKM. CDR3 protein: CASSPPRLTYSNQPQHF. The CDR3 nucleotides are TGTGCCAGCAGTCCTCCTCGGCTGACCTATAGCAATCAGCCCCAGCATTTT.